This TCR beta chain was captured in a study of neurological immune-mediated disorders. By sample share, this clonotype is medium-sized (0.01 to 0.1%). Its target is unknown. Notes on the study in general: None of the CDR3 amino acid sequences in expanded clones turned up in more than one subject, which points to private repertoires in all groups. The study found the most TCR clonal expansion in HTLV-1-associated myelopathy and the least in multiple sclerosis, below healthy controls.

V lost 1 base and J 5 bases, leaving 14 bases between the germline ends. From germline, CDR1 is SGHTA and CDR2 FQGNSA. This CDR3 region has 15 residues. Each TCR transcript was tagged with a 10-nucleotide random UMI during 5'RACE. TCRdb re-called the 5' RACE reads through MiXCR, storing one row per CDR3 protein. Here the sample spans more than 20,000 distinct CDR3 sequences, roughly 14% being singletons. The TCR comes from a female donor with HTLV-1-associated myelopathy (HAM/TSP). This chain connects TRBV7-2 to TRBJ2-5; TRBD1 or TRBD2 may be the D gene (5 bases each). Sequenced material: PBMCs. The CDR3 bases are TGTGCCAGCAGCTTAGTTACGGGTGAGGGGGAGACCCAGTACTTC. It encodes CASSLVTGEGETQYF.